This TCR beta chain was documented in a study of long-term antiretroviral therapy in people with HIV. There are 14 residues in the CDR3. Trimming removed 8 bases from V and 5 bases from J, with 18 bases in between. CDR1 and CDR2 (germline): ENHRY, SYGVKD. This clone was found once. Its antigen is unknown. The authors ran the immunoSEQ assay, v3.0, at survey level. Some clones are missing from TCRdb's copy, which holds only in-frame ones; the method was immunoSEQ multiplex PCR. The top ten hold about 5% of the sample, which has tens of thousands of clones, 70% to 90% seen once. General observations from the study: The range of CDR3 lengths in HIV repertoires proved narrower than that found in controls.

The V and J genes are TRBV10-3 and TRBJ2-5; the D call may be TRBD1 or TRBD2 (5 bases each). The material sequenced was unsorted PBMCs, taken about 4.3 years after starting antiretroviral therapy. This TCR was recovered from a man younger than 40 with HIV. The CDR3 nucleotides read TGTGCCATCGGGGGTCTCGGAGCTGCGGAGACCCAGTACTTC. It translates to CAIGGLGAAETQYF.